Below, 29 T cell receptor beta chains from the same sample are listed, as sequenced in a study of T cell responses to AZD1222 COVID-19 vaccine. Only in-frame clones appear in the TCRdb table, and some are missing; sequencing was by immunoSEQ multiplex PCR. The sample lists about 180,000 clones; more than 75% were seen once. Sequencing used peripheral blood, obtained 28 days after the second AZD1222 dose. Receptors were obtained from an adult who received the AZD1222 COVID-19 vaccine.

The CDR3 DNA sequence: TGTGCCAGCAGCCCAACAGAGCTGCAAAACATTCAGTACTTC. The encoded protein is CASSPTELQNIQYF. This sequence joins TRBV6-5 and TRBJ2-4; D not resolved. The V gene's germline CDR1 is MNHEY and CDR2 SVGAGI. The CDR3 covers 14 residues. The V end was cut by 6 bases, the J end by 5 bases, with 14 bases between.

This chain joins TRBV19 and TRBJ1-1, with 10 nucleotides matching TRBD1. Germline V gives CDR1 LNHDA, CDR2 SQIVND (reference sequence). There are 13 residues in the CDR3. The trim removed 3 bases at V and 7 bases at J, leaving 2 bases unmatched. The CDR3 region has the DNA TGTGCCAGTAGTATCGGGACAGGGGTTGAAGCTTTCTTT. This codes for CASSIGTGVEAFF.

The chain has TRBV21-1 and TRBJ2-1; whether TRBD2, the table's D call, matches the DNA was not checked. TRBV21-1 is labeled a pseudogene. The CDR3 covers 17 residues. The CDR3 DNA reads as TGTGCCAGCAGCACAAGAACTCCGCCCATTCGGGTTAATGAGCAGTTCTTC. Its translation: CASSTRTPPIRVNEQFF.

This clone was counted a few times. This sequence joins TRBV29-1 and TRBJ1-1, with a weak D call TRBD1 (6 bases). The germline V and J ends were trimmed by 2 bases and 1 base, with 8 bases remaining between them. From germline, CDR1 is SQVTM and CDR2 ANQGSEA. CDR3 length equals 13 residues. This CDR3 is CSVEPQGNTEAFF. The CDR3 nucleotides are TGCAGCGTTGAACCACAGGGGAACACTGAAGCTTTCTTT.

The chain uses TRBV6-4 and TRBJ1-1, with 8 bases that match TRBD1. The trim removed 6 bases at V and 4 bases at J, leaving 13 bases unmatched. Per the germline V gene, CDR1 is MRHNA and CDR2 is SNTAGT. The CDR3 covers 16 residues. CDR3 loop: CASSLTTGVGSTEAFF. Written as DNA, the CDR3 is TGTGCCAGCAGCTTAACGACAGGGGTAGGGAGCACTGAAGCTTTCTTT.

This clone came up once. The genes are TRBV5-4 and TRBJ2-5, with 9 positions matching TRBD2. J gave up 5 bases and V 4 bases, and 12 bases lay outside the gene matches. This CDR3 has 16 amino acids. Looked up from germline, CDR1 is SGHNT and CDR2 is YYREEE (reference sequence). Here the CDR3 reads CASSVGGSGSTETQYF. As DNA, the CDR3 is TGTGCCAGCAGCGTTGGGGGTAGCGGGAGTACTGAGACCCAGTACTTC.

V and J are TRBV28 and TRBJ1-1; D uncertain. The ends were cut back, 5 bases at V and 4 bases at J, with 20 bases in the middle. Germline assignment: CDR1 MDHEN and CDR2 SYDVKM. The CDR3 has 16 residues. CDR3 nucleotides: TGTGCCAGCAGTCCCCTGGCGGCGGCTCGGGTCACTGAAGCTTTCTTT. This gives the protein CASSPLAAARVTEAFF.

This clone appeared a few times. This chain links TRBV7-3 with TRBJ1-5; a possible D gene is TRBD1 (5 bases). V lost 1 base and J lost 14, with 12 bases in between. The CDR3 has 12 amino acids. The germline V gene has CDR1 SGHTA and CDR2 FQGTGA. The CDR3 loop reads CASSLMGTKKHF. DNA for the CDR3: TGTGCCAGCAGCTTAATGGGGACGAAGAAGCATTTT. Variable domain in full (rest from reference TRBV7-3 and TRBJ1-5): GAGVSQTPSNKVTEKGKYVELRCDPISGHTALYWYRQSLGQGPEFLIYFQGTGAADDSGLPNDRFFAVRPEGSVSTLKIQRTERGDSAVYLCASSLMGTKKHFGDGTRLSIL.

Comment on this clone: At one end, the junction sequence differs from germline, possibly due to a read error. This chain uses TRBV7-7 with TRBJ2-2; D may be TRBD1 (6 bases). The CDR3 sequence is 18 residues long. The germline V gene has CDR1 SSHAT and CDR2 FNYEAQ (reference sequence). The CDR3: CASSLGVGGIANTGELFF. The CDR3 coding sequence is TGTGCTAGCAGCTTAGGTGTTGGGGGCATCGCGAACACCGGGGAGCTGTTTTTT.

The J gene is TRBJ2-3, the V gene TRBV5-1, with 14 bases identical to TRBD2. Germline CDR1 is SGHRS and CDR2 is YFSETQ. There are 16 residues in the CDR3. J was trimmed by 6 bases and V by 4 bases; bases with no gene match: 7. The chain's CDR3 is CASSPGGLAGVDTQYF. The CDR3 nucleotides are TGCGCCAGCAGCCCCGGGGGACTAGCGGGAGTTGATACGCAGTATTTT.

This clone was counted once. The gene calls are TRBV12-5 and TRBJ2-1; maybe TRBD1 (6 bases). CDR1 and CDR2 from the germline V gene are LGHNT and FRNRAP. CDR3 length equals 13 residues. Trimming stripped 1 base from V and 7 bases from J, with 8 bases between. The CDR3 reads CASGLDRVNEQFF. The CDR3 DNA is TGTGCTAGTGGTTTGGACAGGGTTAATGAGCAGTTCTTC.

This rearrangement joins TRBV7-2 to TRBJ2-3; 8 bases agree with TRBD2. Germline-derived CDR1 and CDR2 are SGHTA and FQGNSA. The V and J ends lost 1 base and 3 bases, in that order; junction bases with no gene match: 3. The CDR3 is made up of 15 amino acids. As DNA, the CDR3 is TGTGCCAGCAGCTTAGACGGGAGGGGAACAGATACGCAGTATTTT. Residues: CASSLDGRGTDTQYF. Full variable domain (remainder filled in from reference TRBV7-2 and TRBJ2-3): GAGVSQSPSNKVTEKGKDVELRCDPISGHTALYWYRQSLGQGLEFLIYFQGNSAPDKSGLPSDRFSAERTGGSVSTLTIQRTQQEDSAVYLCASSLDGRGTDTQYFGPGTRLTVL.

J is TRBJ2-7 and V is TRBV19, with 9 nucleotides matching TRBD2. The CDR3 spans 14 residues. CDR1 is LNHDA, CDR2 SQIVND, per germline (reference sequence). J lost 5 bases, V lost 9 bases, and 11 bases had no gene match. The CDR3 DNA is TGTGCCAGCACCCGGCGGGGGGGGAGGCACGAGCAGTACTTC. Amino acids: CASTRRGGRHEQYF.

V is TRBV5-1 and J is TRBJ2-1; 11 positions match TRBD2. The CDR3 runs to 18 residues. CDR1 is SGHRS and CDR2 is YFSETQ in the germline V gene. V lost 0 bases and J lost 0; bases outside the gene matches: 5. The CDR3 protein is CASSLVGTSGSSYNEQFF. CDR3 coding DNA: TGCGCCAGCAGCTTGGTTGGGACTAGCGGTAGCTCCTACAATGAGCAGTTCTTC.

This chain uses TRBV5-6 with TRBJ2-3; 11 bases are shared with TRBD2. The CDR3 covers 16 residues. Per germline, CDR1 SGHDT and CDR2 YYEEEE. The junction had 2 bases not matched to a gene; V was cut back by 0 bases and J by 2 bases. The CDR3 region has the DNA TGTGCCAGCAGCTTGGTACTAGCGGGAGACACAGATACGCAGTATTTT. This translates into CASSLVLAGDTDTQYF.

This clone was recorded a few times. The CDR3 sequence is CAWSVSNPGQGLSLKPDTQYF. Here the CDR3 DNA reads TGTGCCTGGAGTGTCTCAAACCCGGGACAGGGGTTATCCCTAAAGCCAGATACGCAGTATTTT. The V gene is TRBV30, the J gene TRBJ2-3; 10 positions agree with TRBD1. V lost 0 bases to trimming and J lost 4 bases; unmatched junction nucleotides: 22. The CDR3 is 21 amino acids. Germline CDR1 and CDR2: GTSNPN and SVGIG (reference sequence).

Note on this clone: The same CDR3 can be traced to other DNA sequences in this sample. The chain couples TRBV24-1 to TRBJ2-7; TRBD1 matches 9 bases. V gave up 3 bases and J gave up 4 bases; unmatched junction bases: 6. This CDR3 spans 15 amino acids. CDR1 is KGHDR, CDR2 SFDVKD, per germline. The CDR3 is CATSDPGQGAYEQYF. CDR3 bases: TGTGCCACCAGTGATCCGGGACAGGGCGCTTACGAGCAGTACTTC.

The rearrangement uses TRBV14 and TRBJ2-1; no definite D call. Germline CDR1 SGHDN, CDR2 FVKESK. The CDR3 runs to 15 residues. V was clipped by 1 base and J by 0 bases, with 7 bases between them. The CDR3 DNA follows: TGTGCCAGCAGCCAAGTTGTCAGCTCCTACAATGAGCAGTTCTTC. Translating it yields CASSQVVSSYNEQFF.

This sequence joins TRBV7-2 and TRBJ2-5; D is possibly TRBD1 (6 bases). The V and J ends lost 1 base and 4 bases respectively, with 10 bases between them. This CDR3 spans 14 amino acids. Germline CDR1 is SGHTA and CDR2 is FQGNSA. The CDR3 protein is CASSLGAGVETQYF. In DNA form, the CDR3 reads TGTGCCAGCAGCTTAGGCGCAGGGGTAGAGACCCAGTACTTC.

The V and J genes are TRBV11-2 and TRBJ2-5, with 10 bases lining up with TRBD2. The trim removed 0 bases at V and 5 bases at J, leaving 6 bases unmatched. Germline V CDR1 and CDR2: SGHAT, FQNNGV. The CDR3 sequence is 16 residues long. The DNA for the CDR3 is TGTGCCAGCAGCTTAGAGCTAGCGGGAGTAGGCGAGACCCAGTACTTC. Translation gives CASSLELAGVGETQYF.

This clone was seen just once. The gene calls are TRBV11-3 and TRBJ2-1; D is unresolved. The germline V gene encodes CDR1 SGHNT and CDR2 YENEEA. V was shortened by 5 bases and J by 8 bases, with 13 bases between the two germline ends. The CDR3 extends over 13 amino acids. CDR3 amino acids: CASSLTGWDEQFF. The CDR3 DNA is TGTGCCAGCAGCCTGACGGGCTGGGATGAGCAGTTCTTC.

This chain uses TRBV10-3 with TRBJ2-1, with 13 positions matching TRBD2. The V gene end was trimmed by 6 bases and the J gene end by 8 bases; junction bases not matched to a gene: 4. The germline V gene encodes CDR1 ENHRY and CDR2 SYGVKD. This CDR3 spans 14 amino acids. CDR3 region: CAIRQGLAGDEQFF. CDR3 bases: TGTGCCATCAGGCAAGGACTAGCGGGAGATGAGCAGTTCTTC.

This chain connects TRBV18 to TRBJ1-4; D ambiguous. The CDR3 is 14 residues long. Germline-derived CDR1 and CDR2 are KGHSH and LQKENI. Between the trimmed V and J ends, which lost 0 bases and 8 bases, there was a span of 10 bases. CDR3 sequence reads: CASSPPNSQEKLFF. The CDR3, as DNA: TGTGCCAGCTCACCACCCAACAGCCAAGAAAAACTGTTTTTT.

CDR3 DNA sequence: TGTGCCAGCAGTTCCTACTCAGAGGGGACTCGTTCCGGCTACACCTTC. Its translation: CASSSYSEGTRSGYTF. This chain joins TRBV6-6 and TRBJ1-2; D possibly corresponds to TRBD1 (5 bases). The CDR3 covers 16 residues. V lost 4 bases to trimming and J lost 8 bases, with 23 bases between them. Germline V lookup: CDR1 MNHNY, CDR2 SVGAGI (reference sequence).

The chain carries TRBV28 and TRBJ2-1; the match to TRBD2 covers 7 bases. CDR1 and CDR2 (germline): MDHEN, SYDVKM. Trimming removed 3 bases from V and 7 bases from J; junction bases left unmatched: 3. The CDR3 extends over 13 amino acids. CDR3 in amino acids: CASSFGTINEQFF. The CDR3 bases are TGTGCCAGCAGTTTTGGGACTATTAATGAGCAGTTCTTC.

This clone was detected only once. The CDR3 loop reads CSASGQGALDEQYF. The DNA of the CDR3 is TGCAGTGCTAGTGGACAGGGGGCTCTGGACGAGCAGTACTTC. The chain has TRBV20-1 and TRBJ2-7; 11 bases fit TRBD1. This CDR3 region has 14 residues. Germline V gives CDR1 DFQATT, CDR2 SNEGSKA (reference sequence). J lost 5 bases, V lost 3 bases, and 6 bases had no gene match.

The V gene is TRBV5-1, the J gene TRBJ2-5; TRBD1 matches 8 bases. With 4 bases clipped from V and 5 bases from J, the junction kept 7 bases outside the gene matches. The CDR3 consists of 14 residues. CDR1 and CDR2 from the germline V gene are SGHRS and YFSETQ. The CDR3 is CASSTGTGGETQYF. The CDR3 DNA reads TGCGCCAGCAGCACCGGGACAGGCGGGGAGACCCAGTACTTC.

This chain links TRBV4-3 with TRBJ1-3; D remains ambiguous. Trimming shortened V by 0 bases and J by 0 bases, and 12 bases separated the two germline ends. Germline V gene sequence: CDR1 LGHNA, CDR2 YSLEER. The CDR3 spans 17 residues. The DNA of the CDR3 is TGCGCCAGCAGCCAAGATCAAGTAGGGATCTCTGGAAACACCATATATTTT. This encodes CASSQDQVGISGNTIYF.

The chain has TRBV6-5 and TRBJ2-5; D remains ambiguous. Between the trimmed V and J ends, which lost 6 bases and 11 bases, there was a span of 16 bases. Looked up from germline, CDR1 is MNHEY and CDR2 is SVGAGI. The CDR3 contains 12 residues. CDR3 DNA: TGTGCCAGCAGCCAGGACCGAAAGGTGCAGTACTTC. This translates into CASSQDRKVQYF.